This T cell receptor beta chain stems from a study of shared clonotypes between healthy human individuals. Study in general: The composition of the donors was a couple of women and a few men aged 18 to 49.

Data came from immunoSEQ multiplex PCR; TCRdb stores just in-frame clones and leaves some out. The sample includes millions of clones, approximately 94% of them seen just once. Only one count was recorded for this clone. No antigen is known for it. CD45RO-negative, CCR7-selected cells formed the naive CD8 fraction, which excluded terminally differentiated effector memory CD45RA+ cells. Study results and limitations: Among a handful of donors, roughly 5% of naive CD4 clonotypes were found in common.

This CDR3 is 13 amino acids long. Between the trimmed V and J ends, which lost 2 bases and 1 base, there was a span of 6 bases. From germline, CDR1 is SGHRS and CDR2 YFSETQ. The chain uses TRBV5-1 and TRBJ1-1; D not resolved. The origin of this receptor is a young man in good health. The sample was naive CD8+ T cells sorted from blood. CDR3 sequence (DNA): TGCGCCAGCAGCTTTGGAGAGAACACTGAAGCTTTCTTT. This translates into CASSFGENTEAFF.